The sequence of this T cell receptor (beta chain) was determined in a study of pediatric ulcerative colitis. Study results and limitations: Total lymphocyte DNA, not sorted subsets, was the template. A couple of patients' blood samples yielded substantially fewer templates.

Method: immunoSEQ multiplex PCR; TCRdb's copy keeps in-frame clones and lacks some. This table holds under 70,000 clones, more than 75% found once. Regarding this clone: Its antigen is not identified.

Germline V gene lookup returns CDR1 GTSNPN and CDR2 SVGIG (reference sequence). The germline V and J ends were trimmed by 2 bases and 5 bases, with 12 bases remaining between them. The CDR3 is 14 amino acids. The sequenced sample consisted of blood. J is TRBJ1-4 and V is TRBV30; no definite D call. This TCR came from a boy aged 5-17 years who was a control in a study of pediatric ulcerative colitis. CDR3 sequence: CAWSLKGNNEKLFF. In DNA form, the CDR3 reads TGTGCCTGGAGTTTGAAGGGAAACAATGAAAAACTGTTTTTT.